This is a list of T cell receptor beta chains from one sample in a study of blood T cell repertoires in COVID-19. The method was immunoSEQ multiplex PCR; TCRdb's version includes in-frame clones alone and lacks a portion of them. The data hold under 350,000 clones, with approximately 86% observed a single time. Input material: peripheral blood. These receptors were collected from a man between 65 and 85 years old with acute or convalescent COVID-19. Each CDR3 is given with its conserved first and last residue. D genes are given only for firm matches. Only some rows state a clone size, as once, few, many or a class for expanded clones.

D	V	size	J	CDR3	DNA
NA	TRBV4-3	NA	TRBJ2-7	CASSQGYRGSYEQYF	TGCGCCAGCAGCCAAGGTTACAGAGGGTCCTACGAGCAGTACTTC
NA	TRBV4-1	once	TRBJ1-3	CASSRESGEISGNTIYF	TGCGCCAGCAGCCGCGAATCAGGGGAAATCTCTGGAAACACCATATATTTT
NA	TRBV5-1	NA	TRBJ2-3	CASSSYAITDTQYF	TGCGCCAGCAGCTCGTACGCGATCACAGATACGCAGTATTTT
NA	TRBV9	NA	TRBJ2-2	CASSVVGGELFF	TGTGCCAGCAGCGTAGTCGGCGGGGAGCTGTTTTTT
NA	TRBV5-6	NA	TRBJ2-5	CASSPQVTSLETQYF	TGTGCCAGCAGCCCACAGGTAACCTCATTGGAGACCCAGTACTTC
NA	TRBV28	NA	TRBJ1-1	CASSLMTAKNTEAFF	TGTGCCAGCAGTTTAATGACAGCCAAGAACACTGAAGCTTTCTTT
NA	TRBV21-1	NA	TRBJ2-7	CASSNVDSSYEQYF	TGTGCCAGCAGCAATGTGGACAGTTCCTACGAGCAGTACTTC
TRBD2	TRBV30	NA	TRBJ2-5	CAWSGGGPETQYF	TGTGCCTGGAGTGGCGGGGGGCCGGAGACCCAGTACTTC
TRBD2	TRBV9	few	TRBJ2-7	CASSGLQTSGYEQYF	TGTGCCAGCAGTGGACTACAGACTAGCGGCTACGAGCAGTACTTC
TRBD1	TRBV4-3	NA	TRBJ2-3	CASSQGTGVVGTDTQYF	TGCGCCAGCAGCCAAGGAACAGGGGTCGTTGGCACAGATACGCAGTATTTT
NA	TRBV7-9	NA	TRBJ2-1	CASSYMTLTENEQFF	TGTGCCAGCAGCTACATGACACTGACAGAGAATGAGCAGTTCTTC
NA	TRBV5-1	NA	TRBJ2-1	CASSLAVNEQFF	TGCGCCAGCAGCTTGGCTGTCAATGAGCAGTTCTTC
NA	TRBV5-1	NA	TRBJ2-7	CASSLGRDAGEQYF	TGCGCCAGCAGCTTGGGACGGGATGCGGGCGAGCAGTACTTC
TRBD1	TRBV5-5	NA	TRBJ1-1	CASRQGATGTEAFF	TGTGCCAGCCGACAGGGGGCTACGGGAACTGAAGCTTTCTTT
NA	TRBV28	once	TRBJ2-5	CASSRETQYF	TGTGCCAGCAGTCGGGAGACCCAGTACTTC
TRBD2	TRBV6-5	NA	TRBJ2-2	CASSYSTSEYTGELFF	TGTGCCAGCAGTTACTCGACTAGCGAGTACACCGGGGAGCTGTTTTTT
NA	TRBV6-5	NA	TRBJ1-5	CASSYSHGVGQPQHF	TGTGCCAGCAGTTACTCGCACGGGGTCGGGCAGCCCCAGCATTTT
TRBD1	TRBV7-2	NA	TRBJ1-1	CASSLERGTGAWGAFF	TGTGCCAGCAGCTTAGAGAGAGGGACAGGGGCCTGGGGGGCTTTCTTT
NA	TRBV7-6	NA	TRBJ2-7	CASSHQWEQYF	TGTGCCAGCAGCCACCAGTGGGAGCAGTACTTC
NA	TRBV5-1	NA	TRBJ1-2	CASSAGLGNYGYTF	TGCGCCAGCAGCGCGGGGCTGGGTAACTATGGCTACACCTTC
TRBD1	TRBV7-2	NA	TRBJ1-3	CASSPGQGFSGNTIYF	TGTGCCAGCAGCCCGGGACAGGGGTTCTCTGGAAACACCATATATTTT
NA	TRBV28	NA	TRBJ1-1	CASHRGLINTEAFF	TGTGCCAGCCACCGAGGGCTCATTAACACTGAAGCTTTCTTT
NA	TRBV5-4	NA	TRBJ1-1	CASSLAAGTHGGMVFF	TGTGCCAGCAGCTTGGCAGCCGGGACGCACGGAGGGATGGTTTTCTTT
NA	TRBV2	NA	TRBJ1-5	CASSGWGRGNQPQHF	TGTGCCAGCAGTGGGTGGGGGCGAGGCAATCAGCCCCAGCATTTT
TRBD1	TRBV2	NA	TRBJ1-5	CASSVQGGYNQPQHF	TGTGCCAGCAGTGTGCAGGGGGGATACAATCAGCCCCAGCATTTT
NA	TRBV5-1	NA	TRBJ1-3	CASSLGHTGYSGNTIYF	TGCGCCAGCAGCTTGGGGCACACGGGATACTCTGGAAACACCATATATTTT
TRBD1	TRBV10-1	NA	TRBJ1-1	CASSVRGDTEAFF	TGCGCCAGCAGTGTCAGGGGGGACACTGAAGCTTTCTTT
NA	TRBV25-1	NA	TRBJ1-6	CASEGEVANSPLHF	TGTGCCAGCGAAGGGGAGGTCGCGAATTCACCCCTCCACTTT
TRBD1	TRBV9	few	TRBJ1-2	CASSVRDRGYGYTF	TGTGCCAGCAGCGTAAGAGACAGGGGCTATGGCTACACCTTC
NA	TRBV19	NA	TRBJ1-3	CASSLPQTGRSGNTIYF	TGTGCCAGTAGCCTTCCTCAGACAGGTCGCTCTGGAAACACCATATATTTT
TRBD1	TRBV30	NA	TRBJ1-5	CAWRGPGQGQPQHF	TGTGCCTGGAGGGGCCCGGGACAGGGTCAGCCCCAGCATTTT
NA	TRBV3-1/TRBV3-2	NA	TRBJ2-3	CASSQKDTYLYF	TGTGCCAGCAGCCAAAAGGACACTTACCTGTATTTT
TRBD2	TRBV5-1	NA	TRBJ2-3	CASSTLREAQYF	TGCGCCAGCAGCACCCTTCGGGAGGCGCAGTATTTT
TRBD2	TRBV5-1	NA	TRBJ2-1	CASSQLAGGIDEQFF	TGCGCCAGCAGCCAACTAGCGGGGGGTATAGATGAGCAGTTCTTC
TRBD1	TRBV6-5	NA	TRBJ1-2	CASSRTGAARVFYTF	TGTGCCAGCAGTAGGACAGGGGCTGCCCGGGTTTTCTACACCTTC
TRBD2	TRBV5-1	NA	TRBJ2-1	CASSLTPTSGGRNEQFF	TGCGCCAGCAGCTTGACCCCTACTAGCGGGGGCCGCAATGAGCAGTTCTTC
TRBD2	TRBV27	NA	TRBJ2-3	CASSLRGGVATDTQYF	TGTGCCAGCAGTTTGCGGGGGGGGGTCGCGACAGATACGCAGTATTTT
NA	TRBV7-3	NA	TRBJ1-6	CASSRESYNSPLHF	TGTGCCAGCAGTCGGGAGTCCTATAATTCACCCCTCCACTTT